The present TCR beta chain was sequenced within a study of CD8+CD57+ T cells in acquired aplastic anemia. About the study: The sorted CD4+ and CD8+ cells yielded an average approximately 3.3 ug of DNA.

Study conclusions and caveats: A set of twenty-nine CD8+ CDR3 sequences was shared between patients and controls, and these sequences appeared highly expressed in patients.

At least ten counts were recorded for this clonotype. The target antigen is unknown. TCR beta VDJ and CDR3 profiles were obtained from a genomic DNA template. TCRdb reprocessed the reads via MiXCR and lists one record per CDR3 protein. The table shows 150,000 to 200,000 distinct CDR3 sequences, with over 60% occurring only once. This receptor was identified in a human donor with severe aplastic anemia or a healthy control (not recorded which). The sequenced sample consisted of sorted CD4+, CD8+, or CD8+CD57+ T cells (not recorded which) from PBMCs.

The CDR3, as DNA: TGTGCCAGTAGTATAAGTGGGAGTAACTACGAGCAGTACTTC. It codes for CASSISGSNYEQYF. This rearrangement joins TRBV19 to TRBJ2-7; maybe TRBD2 (5 bases). The CDR3 is 14 amino acids. V lost 2 bases and J 3 bases, leaving 11 bases between the germline ends. Germline CDR1 is LNHDA and CDR2 is SQIVND (reference sequence).